The 10 T cell receptor beta chains given below trace back to one sample, sequenced in a study of early T cells in non-severe SARS-CoV-2 infection. TCRdb redid the calling of the 5' RACE reads with MiXCR, one entry per CDR3 protein. There are tens of thousands of distinct CDR3 sequences in the sample; roughly an eighth occur only once, and around 4% lies in the top ten. The source material was whole blood. The receptors were gathered from an adult who was a healthcare worker with PCR-confirmed SARS-CoV-2 infection or an uninfected control (not recorded which).

Only one count was recorded for this clonotype. A read error may explain this, as a much larger clone is one base away. The chain joins TRBV2 to TRBJ2-2; D might be TRBD2 (5 bases). In germline, CDR1 is SNHLY, CDR2 FYNNEI. This CDR3 is built from 15 residues. The CDR3 is CASSGQRVGTGELSF. DNA of the CDR3: TGTGCCAGCAGTGGACAAAGGGTGGGCACCGGGGAGCTGTCTTTT.

Many counts were recorded for this clonotype. J is TRBJ2-3 and V is TRBV27, with D possibly TRBD2 on 7 matching bases. The CDR3 length is 16 residues. CDR1 MNHEY and CDR2 SMNVEV come from the germline V gene (reference sequence). Trimming cost V 7 bases and J 2 bases, with 19 bases left between them. Here the CDR3 reads CASIGKGGHSTDTQYF. In DNA, the CDR3 is TGTGCCAGCATCGGAAAGGGGGGGCATTCCACAGATACGCAGTATTTT.

This clonotype was recorded a few times. The chain has TRBV28 and TRBJ2-2; the D is unclear. The V gene lost 2 bases and the J gene lost 6 bases, with 13 bases spanning the gap. CDR3 length: 15 amino acids. Germline V CDR1 and CDR2: MDHEN, SYDVKM. The CDR3 coding sequence is TGTGCCAGCAGTTTACAACTACTACTGTCCGGGGAGCTGTTTTTT. As protein: CASSLQLLLSGELFF.

This clonotype was seen many times. V usage is TRBV11-3 and J usage is TRBJ2-1; no firm D call. V was clipped by 1 base and J by 10 bases, with 11 bases between them. This CDR3 has 13 amino acids. Germline assignment: CDR1 SGHNT and CDR2 YENEEA. The CDR3 region is CASSLAFAGEQFF. The CDR3 DNA sequence: TGTGCCAGCAGCTTAGCCTTCGCTGGGGAGCAGTTCTTC.

The chain employs TRBV15 and TRBJ2-1; TRBD2 aligns across 14 bases. V lost 1 base and J lost 2; bases outside the gene matches: 4. From germline, CDR1 is LNHNV and CDR2 YYDKDF (reference sequence). The CDR3 spans 18 residues. The CDR3 loop reads CATSRGLAGGRTYNEQFF. Here the CDR3 DNA reads TGTGCCACCAGCAGAGGACTAGCGGGAGGGCGGACCTACAATGAGCAGTTCTTC.

This clonotype was seen ten or more times. This chain links TRBV30 with TRBJ2-3, with 8 bases identical to TRBD2. V lost 1 base and J lost 4; bases outside the gene matches: 10. The V gene's germline CDR1 is GTSNPN and CDR2 SVGIG (reference sequence). This CDR3 is built from 16 residues. The CDR3 here is CAWSGKTSDFADTQYF. The DNA of the CDR3 is TGTGCCTGGAGTGGGAAGACTAGCGATTTTGCAGATACGCAGTATTTT.

The rearrangement links TRBV10-2 to TRBJ2-2, with D possibly matching TRBD1 (6 bases). Germline loops: CDR1 WSHSY, CDR2 SAAADI. CDR3 length: 15 amino acids. The germline V and J ends were trimmed by 6 bases and 4 bases, with 15 bases remaining between them. CDR3 sequence reads: CASSLQGTGTGELFF. The DNA of the CDR3 is TGCGCCAGCAGCCTACAGGGAACAGGCACCGGGGAGCTGTTTTTT.

This clonotype was counted at least ten times. The chain is built from TRBV24-1 and TRBJ2-1; 8 nucleotides match TRBD2. Per the germline V gene, CDR1 is KGHDR and CDR2 is SFDVKD. The CDR3 spans 16 residues. V lost 3 bases and J lost 3; bases outside the gene matches: 6. This CDR3 is CATSDPTSGLYNEQFF. CDR3 coding DNA: TGTGCCACCAGTGATCCCACTAGCGGACTCTACAATGAGCAGTTCTTC.

This clonotype was counted ten times or more. This sequence joins TRBV7-6 and TRBJ2-5; D unclear. Germline CDR1 reads SGHVS; CDR2 reads FNYEAQ. The CDR3 totals 11 residues. The V end lost 0 bases, the J end lost 4 bases, and 0 bases lay between the germline ends. The CDR3 nucleotides read TGTGCCAGCAGCTTAGCAGAGACCCAGTACTTC. Translated: CASSLAETQYF. Drawing the rest from reference TRBV7-6 and TRBJ2-5, the complete variable domain is GAGVSQSPRYKVTKRGQDVALRCDPISGHVSLYWYRQALGQGPEFLTYFNYEAQQDKSGLPNDRFSAERPEGSISTLTIQRTEQRDSAMYRCASSLAETQYFGPGTRLLVL.

The chain employs TRBV10-2 and TRBJ2-7; 11 positions match TRBD2. The CDR3 totals 14 residues. V was pared by 6 bases and J by 1 base, with 2 bases of the junction left unmatched. The germline CDR1 and CDR2 sequences are WSHSY and SAAADI. For the CDR3, the DNA is TGCGCCAGCAGAGGGACTAGCGGTTCCTACGAGCAGTACTTC. Its translation: CASRGTSGSYEQYF.